The following is a T cell receptor (beta chain) sequence with its context. The target antigen is unknown. At one of its ends the junction is not consistent with the germline gene, which may arise from a read error. Time point defined: patch test 1, 2 weeks after DPC sensitization. The sample's treatment: therapeutic diphenylcyclopropenone sensitization with weekly scalp DPC. Blood draws came first, before each patch test. This entry belongs to a study of human T cells and chemical hapten exposure. Across the whole study: Small pooled library volume differences chiefly drove per-sample TCR yield variation. General study results and limits: High-frequency TCRs, those above 1 in 1000, stayed the same after DPC sensitization.

A single record per CDR3 protein comes from TCRdb applying MiXCR to the RACE reads. In the table there are about 340,000 distinct CDR3 sequences, 5.5% to 8% of which are singletons. This CDR3 is 16 amino acids long. CDR1 and CDR2 from the germline V gene are SGHTA and FQGTGA. This clonotype was sampled from a woman under 30 with alopecia areata. Some clones in this sample may be carry-over from other donors' samples. The gene calls are TRBV7-3 and TRBJ2-3, with 10 nucleotides matching TRBD2. This sample comprised whole blood, obtained in connection with sensitization to the hapten diphenylcyclopropenone (DPC). This CDR3 is CAGSLEGSGGADTQYF. The CDR3 bases are TGTGCCGGCAGCTTAGAGGGCAGCGGGGGGGCGGATACGCAGTATTTT.